This is a list of T cell receptor beta chains from one sample in a study of beta chain features in type 1 diabetes. The data were produced by immunoSEQ multiplex PCR, yet TCRdb's version contains in-frame clones alone and is incomplete. Among some 270,000 clones listed, roughly a tenth were seen once. The specimen was naive CD4+ T cells from blood. All receptors derive from a young man with type 1 diabetes. CDR3s include the opening cysteine and the closing phenylalanine or tryptophan. A D gene is named only where the DNA matches it firmly. Clone size, where shown, is once, few, many, or a class for clones that have expanded.

V,D,size,J,DNA,CDR3
TRBV9,TRBD1,-,TRBJ1-2,TGTGCCAGCAGCACGCGGACAGGGGACAACTATGGCTACACCTTC,CASSTRTGDNYGYTF
TRBV2,TRBD2,few,TRBJ2-3,TGTGCCAGCAGTCGCCTAGCGGGGGGGCTGGATACGCAGTATTTT,CASSRLAGGLDTQYF
TRBV7-9,TRBD1,few,TRBJ1-6,TGTGCCAGCAGCTCAAACAGGGGTGTCTATTCACCCCTCCACTTT,CASSSNRGVYSPLHF
TRBV19,-,few,TRBJ2-3,TGTGCCAGTAGTACCCCGCGGATGGAAGATACGCAGTATTTT,CASSTPRMEDTQYF
TRBV5-6,TRBD1,few,TRBJ1-2,TGTGCCAGCACCTATTTCGGCAGGGGGACGAACTATGGCTACACCTTC,CASTYFGRGTNYGYTF
TRBV4-3,-,few,TRBJ1-4,TGCGCCAGCAGCCAAGAGGTATTCATACAGGGAGAAAAACTGTTTTTT,CASSQEVFIQGEKLFF
TRBV5-4,-,few,TRBJ1-2,TGTGCCAGCAGCTTGGAGAGAGCTAACTATGGCTACACCTTC,CASSLERANYGYTF
TRBV29-1,-,few,TRBJ2-3,TGCAGCGTTGGGTCAGGGCGGACAGATACGCAGTATTTT,CSVGSGRTDTQYF
TRBV11-3,-,-,TRBJ1-2,TGTGCCAGCAGCCCGTTTGGACAGCTCAGAAACTATGGCTACACCTTC,CASSPFGQLRNYGYTF
TRBV5-1,-,-,TRBJ2-4,TGCGCCAGCAGCTTGTCCACACGAACCCCCACTCAGTACTTC,CASSLSTRTPTQYF
TRBV6-5,TRBD1,-,TRBJ2-2,TGTGCCAGCAGTTATTACGGACAGGGAGACACCGGGGAGCTGTTTTTT,CASSYYGQGDTGELFF
TRBV9,TRBD1,few,TRBJ2-2,TGTGCCAGCAGCGTTCGGGACAGAGTGAGAGTAGGAGCCGGGGAGCTGTTTTTT,CASSVRDRVRVGAGELFF
TRBV28,TRBD1,-,TRBJ2-3,TGTGCCAGCAGTTTAAGGGACAGGGGCCCGCATTTT,CASSLRDRGPHF